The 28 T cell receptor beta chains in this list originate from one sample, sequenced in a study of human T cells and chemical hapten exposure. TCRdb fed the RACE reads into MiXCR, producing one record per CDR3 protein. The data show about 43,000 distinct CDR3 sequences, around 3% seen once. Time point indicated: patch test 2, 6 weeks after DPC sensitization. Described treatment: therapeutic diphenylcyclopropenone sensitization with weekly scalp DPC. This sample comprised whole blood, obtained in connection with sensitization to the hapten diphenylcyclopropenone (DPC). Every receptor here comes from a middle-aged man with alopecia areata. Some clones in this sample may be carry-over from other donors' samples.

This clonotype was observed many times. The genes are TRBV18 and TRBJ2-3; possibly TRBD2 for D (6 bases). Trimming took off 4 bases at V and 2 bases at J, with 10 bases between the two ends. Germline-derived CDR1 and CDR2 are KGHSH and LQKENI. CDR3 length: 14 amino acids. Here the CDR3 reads CASSHGLYTDTQYF. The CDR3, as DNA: TGTGCCAGCTCACACGGACTATACACAGATACGCAGTATTTT.

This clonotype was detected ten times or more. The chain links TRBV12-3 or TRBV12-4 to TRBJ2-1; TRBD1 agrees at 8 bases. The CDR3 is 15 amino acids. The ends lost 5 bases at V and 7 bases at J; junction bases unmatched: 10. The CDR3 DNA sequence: TGTGCCAGCAGTGGGGGGACAGGTTCTTTAAATGAGCAGTTCTTC. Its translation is CASSGGTGSLNEQFF.

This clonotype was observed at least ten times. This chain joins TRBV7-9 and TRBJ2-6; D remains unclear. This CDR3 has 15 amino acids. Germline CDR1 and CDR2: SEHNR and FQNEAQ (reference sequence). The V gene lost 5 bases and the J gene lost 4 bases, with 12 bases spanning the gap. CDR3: CASSPRTFGANVLTF. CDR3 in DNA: TGTGCCAGCAGCCCACGGACGTTCGGGGCCAACGTCCTGACTTTC.

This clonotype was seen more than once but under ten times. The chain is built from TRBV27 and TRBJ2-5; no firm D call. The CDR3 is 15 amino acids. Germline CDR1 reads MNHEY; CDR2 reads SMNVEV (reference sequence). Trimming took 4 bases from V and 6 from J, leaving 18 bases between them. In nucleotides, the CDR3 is TGTGCCAGCAGTTCCTCTGACGAGGTTGTAAAGACCCAGTACTTC. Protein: CASSSSDEVVKTQYF.

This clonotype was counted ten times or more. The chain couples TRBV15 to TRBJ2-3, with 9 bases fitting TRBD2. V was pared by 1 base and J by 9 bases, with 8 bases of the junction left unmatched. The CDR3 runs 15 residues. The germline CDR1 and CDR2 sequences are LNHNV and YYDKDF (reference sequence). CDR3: CATSRAETSGLTQYF. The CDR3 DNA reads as TGTGCCACCAGCAGAGCCGAGACTAGCGGATTGACGCAGTATTTT.

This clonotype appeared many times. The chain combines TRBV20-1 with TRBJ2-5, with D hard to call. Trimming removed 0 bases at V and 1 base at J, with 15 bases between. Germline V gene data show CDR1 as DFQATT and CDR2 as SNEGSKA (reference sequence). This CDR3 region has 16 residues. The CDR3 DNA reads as TGCAGTGCTAGAGATTTTCGTCGGGTTCCCCAAGAGACCCAGTACTTC. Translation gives CSARDFRRVPQETQYF.

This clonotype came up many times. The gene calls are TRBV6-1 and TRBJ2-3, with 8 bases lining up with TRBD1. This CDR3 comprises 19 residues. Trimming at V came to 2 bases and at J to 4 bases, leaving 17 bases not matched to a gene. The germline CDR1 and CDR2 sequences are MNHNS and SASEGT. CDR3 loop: CASSEWYFLGQGLADTQYF. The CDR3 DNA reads TGTGCCAGCAGTGAATGGTACTTTCTAGGACAGGGACTTGCAGATACGCAGTATTTT.

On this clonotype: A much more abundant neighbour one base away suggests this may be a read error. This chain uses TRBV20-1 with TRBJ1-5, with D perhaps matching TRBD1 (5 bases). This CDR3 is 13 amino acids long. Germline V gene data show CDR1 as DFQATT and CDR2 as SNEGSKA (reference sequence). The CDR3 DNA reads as TGCAGTTCTAGAAAAGGGGAGGGACAGCCCCAGCATTTT. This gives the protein CSSRKGEGQPQHF.

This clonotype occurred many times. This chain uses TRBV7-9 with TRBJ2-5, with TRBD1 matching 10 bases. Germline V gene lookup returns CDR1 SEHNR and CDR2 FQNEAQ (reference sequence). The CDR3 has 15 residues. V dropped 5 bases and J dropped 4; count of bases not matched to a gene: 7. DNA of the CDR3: TGTGCCAGCAGCCCCGGGACAGGGGAGGCAGAGACCCAGTACTTC. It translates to CASSPGTGEAETQYF.

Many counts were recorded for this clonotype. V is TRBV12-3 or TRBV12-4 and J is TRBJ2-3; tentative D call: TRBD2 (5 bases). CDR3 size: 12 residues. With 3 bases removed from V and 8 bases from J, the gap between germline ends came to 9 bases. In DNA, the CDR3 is TGTGCCAGCAGTTTTGATAGCGCTACGCAGTATTTT. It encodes CASSFDSATQYF.

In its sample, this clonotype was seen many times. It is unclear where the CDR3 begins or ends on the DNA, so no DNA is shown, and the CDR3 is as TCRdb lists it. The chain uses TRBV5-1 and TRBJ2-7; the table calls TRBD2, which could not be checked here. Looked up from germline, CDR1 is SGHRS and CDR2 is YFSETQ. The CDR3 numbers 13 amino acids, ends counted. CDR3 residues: CASSFGSGGEQYF.

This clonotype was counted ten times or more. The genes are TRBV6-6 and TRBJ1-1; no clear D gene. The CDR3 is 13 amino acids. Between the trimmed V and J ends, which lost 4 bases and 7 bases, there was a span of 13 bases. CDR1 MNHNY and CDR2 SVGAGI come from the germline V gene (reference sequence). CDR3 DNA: TGTGCCAGCAGTTTAGGGTGGCAGGTTGAAGCTTTCTTT. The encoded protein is CASSLGWQVEAFF.

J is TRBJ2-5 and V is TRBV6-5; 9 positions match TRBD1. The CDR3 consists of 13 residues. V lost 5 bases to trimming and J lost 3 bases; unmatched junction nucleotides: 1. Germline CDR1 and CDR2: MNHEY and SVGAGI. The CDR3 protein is CASSRDREETQYF. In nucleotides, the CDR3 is TGTGCCAGCAGTCGGGACAGGGAAGAGACCCAGTACTTC.

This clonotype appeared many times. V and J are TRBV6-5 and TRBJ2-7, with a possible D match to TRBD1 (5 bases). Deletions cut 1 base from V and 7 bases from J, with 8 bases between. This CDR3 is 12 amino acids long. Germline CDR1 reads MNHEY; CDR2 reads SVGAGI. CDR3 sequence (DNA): TGTGCCAGCAGTTACTTTAGGGGTGAGCAGTACTTC. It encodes CASSYFRGEQYF.

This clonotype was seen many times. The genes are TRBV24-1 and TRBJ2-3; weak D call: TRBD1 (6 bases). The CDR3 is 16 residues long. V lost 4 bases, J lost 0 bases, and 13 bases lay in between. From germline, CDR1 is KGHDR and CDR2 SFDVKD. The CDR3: CATSEATGRSTDTQYF. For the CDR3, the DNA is TGTGCCACCAGTGAGGCAACAGGGCGTAGCACAGATACGCAGTATTTT.

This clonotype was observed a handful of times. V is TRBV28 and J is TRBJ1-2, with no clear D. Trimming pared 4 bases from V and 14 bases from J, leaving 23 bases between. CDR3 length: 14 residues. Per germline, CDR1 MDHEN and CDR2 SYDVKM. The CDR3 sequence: CASSSRAKPPRLTF. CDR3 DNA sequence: TGTGCCAGCAGTTCGCGGGCTAAGCCCCCTAGGCTAACCTTC.

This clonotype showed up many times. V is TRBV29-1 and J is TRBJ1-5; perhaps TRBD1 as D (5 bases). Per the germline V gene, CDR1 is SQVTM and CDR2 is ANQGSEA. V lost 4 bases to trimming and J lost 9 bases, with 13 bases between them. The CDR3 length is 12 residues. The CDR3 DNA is TGCAGCGTTGGGTCGGGGGAGCGGCCCCAGCATTTT. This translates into CSVGSGERPQHF.

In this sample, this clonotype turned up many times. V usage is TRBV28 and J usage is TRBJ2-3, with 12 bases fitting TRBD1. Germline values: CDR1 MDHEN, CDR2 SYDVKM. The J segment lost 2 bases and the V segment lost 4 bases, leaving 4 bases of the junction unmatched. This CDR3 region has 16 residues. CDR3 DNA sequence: TGTGCCAGCAGTTCCGGGACAGGGGGCCCCACAGATACGCAGTATTTT. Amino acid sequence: CASSSGTGGPTDTQYF.

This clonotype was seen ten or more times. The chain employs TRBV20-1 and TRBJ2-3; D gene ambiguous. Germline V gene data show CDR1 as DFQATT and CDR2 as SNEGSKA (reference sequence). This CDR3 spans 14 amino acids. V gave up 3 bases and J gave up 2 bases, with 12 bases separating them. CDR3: CSASRGPITDTQYF. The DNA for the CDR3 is TGCAGTGCTAGCCGCGGACCTATCACAGATACGCAGTATTTT.

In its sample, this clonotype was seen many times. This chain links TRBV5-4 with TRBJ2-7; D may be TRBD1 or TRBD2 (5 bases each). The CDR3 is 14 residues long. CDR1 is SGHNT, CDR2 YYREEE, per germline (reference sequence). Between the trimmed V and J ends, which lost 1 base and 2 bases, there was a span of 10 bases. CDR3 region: CASSLPGTTYEQYF. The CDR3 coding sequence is TGTGCCAGCAGCTTGCCCGGGACGACCTACGAGCAGTACTTC. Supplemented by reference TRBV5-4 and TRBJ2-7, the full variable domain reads ETGVTQSPTHLIKTRGQQVTLRCSSQSGHNTVSWYQQALGQGPQFIFQYYREEENGRGNFPPRFSGLQFPNYSSELNVNALELDDSALYLCASSLPGTTYEQYFGPGTRLTVT.

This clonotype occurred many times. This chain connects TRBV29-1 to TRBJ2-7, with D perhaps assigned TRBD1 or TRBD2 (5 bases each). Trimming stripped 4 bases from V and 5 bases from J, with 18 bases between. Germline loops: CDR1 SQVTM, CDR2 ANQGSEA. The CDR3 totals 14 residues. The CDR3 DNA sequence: TGCAGCGTTGGTGACACCATACTGGGGGACGAGCAGTACTTC. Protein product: CSVGDTILGDEQYF.

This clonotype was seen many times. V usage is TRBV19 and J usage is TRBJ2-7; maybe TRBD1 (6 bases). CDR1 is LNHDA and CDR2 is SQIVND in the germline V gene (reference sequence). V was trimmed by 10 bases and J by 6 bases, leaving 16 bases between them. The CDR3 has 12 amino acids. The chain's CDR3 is CATSDRTGEQYF. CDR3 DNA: TGTGCCACCTCAGACAGGACGGGCGAGCAGTACTTC.

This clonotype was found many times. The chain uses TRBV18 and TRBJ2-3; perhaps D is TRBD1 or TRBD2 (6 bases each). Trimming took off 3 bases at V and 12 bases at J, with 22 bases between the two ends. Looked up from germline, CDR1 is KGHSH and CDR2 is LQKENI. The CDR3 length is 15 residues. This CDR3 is CASSPGGGRTQPQYF. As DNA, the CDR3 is TGTGCCAGCTCACCTGGAGGGGGAAGGACTCAGCCCCAGTATTTT.

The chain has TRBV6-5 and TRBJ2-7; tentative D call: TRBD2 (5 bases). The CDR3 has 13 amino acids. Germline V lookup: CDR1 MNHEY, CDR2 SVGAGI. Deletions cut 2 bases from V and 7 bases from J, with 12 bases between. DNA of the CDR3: TGTGCCAGCAGTTACGAGGCAGGAGGAGAGCAGTACTTC. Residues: CASSYEAGGEQYF.

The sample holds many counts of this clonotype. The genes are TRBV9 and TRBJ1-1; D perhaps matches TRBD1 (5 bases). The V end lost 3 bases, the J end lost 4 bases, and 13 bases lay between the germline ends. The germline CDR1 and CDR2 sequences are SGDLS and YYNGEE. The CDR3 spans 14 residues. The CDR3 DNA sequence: TGTGCCAGCAGCGCACAGGTCACGGGCACTGAAGCTTTCTTT. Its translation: CASSAQVTGTEAFF. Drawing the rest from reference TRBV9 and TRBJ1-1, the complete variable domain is DSGVTQTPKHLITATGQRVTLRCSPRSGDLSVYWYQQSLDQGLQFLIQYYNGEERAKGNILERFSAQQFPDLHSELNLSSLELGDSALYFCASSAQVTGTEAFFGQGTRLTVV.

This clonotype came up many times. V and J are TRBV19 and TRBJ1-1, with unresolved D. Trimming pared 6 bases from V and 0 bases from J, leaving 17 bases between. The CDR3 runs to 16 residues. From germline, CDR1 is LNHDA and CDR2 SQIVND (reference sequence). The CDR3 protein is CASRKAKGIMNTEAFF. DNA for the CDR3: TGTGCCAGTAGAAAAGCCAAGGGAATCATGAACACTGAAGCTTTCTTT. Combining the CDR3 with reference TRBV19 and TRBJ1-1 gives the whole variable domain DGGITQSPKYLFRKEGQNVTLSCEQNLNHDAMYWYRQDPGQGLRLIYYSQIVNDFQKGDIAEGYSVSREKKESFPLTVTSAQKNPTAFYLCASRKAKGIMNTEAFFGQGTRLTVV.

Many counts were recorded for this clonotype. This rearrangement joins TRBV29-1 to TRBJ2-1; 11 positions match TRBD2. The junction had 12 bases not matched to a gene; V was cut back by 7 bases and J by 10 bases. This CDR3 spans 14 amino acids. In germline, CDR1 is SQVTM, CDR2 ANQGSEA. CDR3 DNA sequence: TGCAGCGCCACCGGGACTAGCGGTTACGGGGAGCAGTTCTTC. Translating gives CSATGTSGYGEQFF.

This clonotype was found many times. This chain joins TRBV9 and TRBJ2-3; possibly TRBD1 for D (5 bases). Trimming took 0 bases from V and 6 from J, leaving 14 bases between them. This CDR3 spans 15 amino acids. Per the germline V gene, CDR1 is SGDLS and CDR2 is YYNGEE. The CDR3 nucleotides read TGTGCCAGCAGCGTAGCTGGGGCGGAGTTGGATACGCAGTATTTT. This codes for CASSVAGAELDTQYF.